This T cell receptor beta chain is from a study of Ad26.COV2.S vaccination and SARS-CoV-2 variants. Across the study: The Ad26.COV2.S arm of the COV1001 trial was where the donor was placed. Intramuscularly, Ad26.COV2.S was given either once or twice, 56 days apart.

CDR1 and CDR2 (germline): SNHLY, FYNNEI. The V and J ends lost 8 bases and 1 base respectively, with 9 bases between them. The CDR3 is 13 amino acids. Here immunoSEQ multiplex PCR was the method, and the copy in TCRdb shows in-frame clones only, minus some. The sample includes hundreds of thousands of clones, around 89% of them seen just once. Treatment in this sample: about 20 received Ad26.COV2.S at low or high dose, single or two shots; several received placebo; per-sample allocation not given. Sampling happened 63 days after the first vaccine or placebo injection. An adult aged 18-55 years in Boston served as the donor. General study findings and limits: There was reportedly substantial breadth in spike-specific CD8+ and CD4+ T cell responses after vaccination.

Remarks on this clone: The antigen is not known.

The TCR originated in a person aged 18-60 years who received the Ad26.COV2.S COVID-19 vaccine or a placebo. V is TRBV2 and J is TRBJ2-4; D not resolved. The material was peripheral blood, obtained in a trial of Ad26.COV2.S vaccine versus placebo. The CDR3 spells CASGIIAKNIQYF. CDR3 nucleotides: TGTGCCAGCGGTATTATCGCCAAAAACATTCAGTACTTC.